The source of this TCR beta chain is a study of cytomegalovirus exposure and HLA in healthy donors (dated by TCRdb to 2016 to 2017). A note on the overall study: An earlier analysis of a few hundred of the donors reported 250 to 300 Gb of sequence data and some 110 million unique TCR beta sequences obtained from roughly 180 million T cells. An early release that covered some 630 HLA-typed donors contained 300 to 350 gigabases of sequencing data and tens of millions of unique TCR sequences. Of the roughly 400 genotyped donors, roughly 85% fell in the genetic ancestry cluster associated with self-reported Caucasian donors. The study aimed to test whether signatures of past pathogen exposure could be identified by cataloging public T cell receptors. Using immunosequencing, the study profiled T cell repertoires from 550 to 750 subjects and related those repertoires to cytomegalovirus serostatus. In addition to the first cohort of 666 subjects, a separate validation cohort of 120 different subjects was used. The study combined high-throughput TCR immunosequencing, statistical association of individual TCRs with disease status, and machine learning to predict cytomegalovirus infection status. To study patterns of TCR occurrence, a later analysis re-analyzed previously published TCR beta repertoires from several hundred donors and added high-resolution HLA genotyping. The later analysis used no new phenotypic data to find candidate immune exposures, relying instead on TCR beta sequences and their occurrence across donors. To decide whether each TCR beta V gene segment behaved as functional or pseudogenic, an earlier analysis of approximately 620 of the donors relied on high-throughput TCR beta sequencing. Donor age, sex, ethnicity and CMV serostatus were compiled together with the repertoire data. Genome-wide SNP genotypes for about 65% of the 666 donors were used in a later genetic analysis, which treated that subset as a discovery cohort. All discovery cohort repertoires had been generated using a single sequencing platform. Both class I and class II loci were covered by HLA typing, at four-digit resolution. Typing coverage varied by locus: about 620-640 donors for A, B, C, DRB1 and DQB1; some 520 for DQA1; over 600 for DPA1; about 450 for DPB1. Because of strong linkage in the cohort, five DR-DQ haplotypes were treated as single units for association and clustering. Across about 370 genotyped donors of the cohort, an average of roughly 200,000 unique TCR beta nucleotide sequences per donor were sequenced, and about a sixth of those sequences were non-productive. On the study overall, not on this receptor specifically: A cluster of highly shared sequence variants was judged likely to be a technical artifact of the sequencing pipeline. Because counts were too low, approximately 15 rarely observed V segments, including chromosome 9 orphons, were excluded from the earlier analysis of roughly 580 of the donors. Most TCR sequences were seen in very few donors, while some public TCRs were found in many individuals. CMV serostatus was the only immune exposure information available for the cohort. HLA typing was unavailable for some donors at each locus, so association tests used only the typed subset. According to the authors, the approach could potentially be generalized to other disease states and immunological phenotypes. At a false discovery rate of 0.05, a later analysis linked about 17,000 TCR beta sequences to specific HLA alleles. According to a later analysis, TCR association rates differed among HLA loci, with DRB1 alleles showing the most associated TCRs and HLA-C alleles showing the fewest. An earlier analysis of approximately 500 of the donors showed that most TCR beta V segments appeared in productive rearrangements either about 87% or about 30% of the time, which broadly matched IMGT annotations. Roughly uniform sequencing depth across donors was assumed in presence/absence analyses, although this assumption may not hold. Linkage disequilibrium might explain the correlated functional status among segregating V segments, but an unknown experimental factor could not be excluded. In vitro tests confirmed that a few of the cytomegalovirus-associated TCR beta chains recognize cytomegalovirus antigens. In a later genetic analysis, a missense DCLRE1C variant was associated with V-gene and J-gene trimming of TCR beta chains, and the association was replicated in an independent cohort. Most CMV-associated TCR beta chains appeared to be HLA-restricted in a later analysis, and the HLA associations seemed to be driven largely by CMV exposure. In a later analysis, HLA-associated TCR beta chains showed more clonal expansion and lower generation probabilities than non-associated chains that were equally common. A later genetic analysis reported fewer N-insertions in productive TCRs among donors in an Asian-associated ancestry cluster than the roughly 700-donor mean. A further reported finding was that TCR beta sequences accurately predicted the HLA-A and HLA-B alleles for most subjects in the first cohort. Assigning TCR associations to individual alleles was difficult when HLA alleles, especially DR and DQ, strongly co-occurred. The study listed 170 or so TCR beta chains as associated with cytomegalovirus. The classifier was reported to diagnose cytomegalovirus status with high specificity and sensitivity in both the original and validation cohorts. The cohort was sequenced for TCR beta chains only, and without alpha or paired-chain data the features that could be detected were limited. A later analysis reported that several top co-occurrence clusters appeared linked to parvovirus B19, influenza, CMV and Epstein-Barr virus.

Regarding this clone: The antigen it recognizes is unknown. A read error may account for a junction end that differs from germline.

The library was generated by the immunoSEQ multiplex PCR assay. For the multiplex PCR, a mixture combining 60 forward primers for TCR Vbeta segments and 13 reverse primers for TCR Jbeta segments was used. Amplification of the CDR3 region of rearranged TCR beta genes was performed with a multiplex PCR assay on genomic DNA. The Illumina HiSeq System was used to sequence the amplified TCR beta libraries as 87-base-pair reads. Per the source publication's procedure: A later analysis tallied around 87 million unique TCR beta chains across the 550 to 850 repertoires, and some 10 million of those chains were shared by two or more donors. To remove PCR and sequencing errors, raw reads were error-corrected and collapsed into unique sequences using a nearest-neighbor algorithm that merged closely related sequences. CDR3 sequences were aligned to IMGT reference sequences to assign V, D and J gene segments. For a sequence to be retained, a match of at least six nucleotides was required to both a V gene segment and a J gene segment. A rearrangement counted as productive if the CDR3 had no stop codons and remained in frame with V and J, and every other rearrangement counted as non-productive. CDR3 was defined according to IMGT convention as the region running from the second conserved V-encoded cysteine to the conserved J-encoded phenylalanine. The earlier analysis of 587 of the donors excluded sequences that lacked an unambiguous match to a single V gene segment. An earlier analysis of almost 600 of the donors classified V segments as functional when productive rearrangements were above 56.7% and as segregating when the standard deviation between donors was above 5%. A statistical classification framework was built to diagnose cytomegalovirus status from the catalog of TCR beta chain sequences. A later analysis assigned V and J genes by comparing TCR nucleotide sequences with IMGT/GENE-DB human TR gene sequences. In a later analysis, CDR3 sequences and most-parsimonious VDJ recombination scenarios were assigned using the TCRdist pipeline. In a later analysis, every TCR beta chain was defined by the combination of its CDR3 amino acid sequence and its V-gene family, and reads without a unique V-gene family were dropped. A later analysis removed 592 highly shared, low-generation-probability nucleotide sequences to deal with suspected cross-contamination and a sequencing artifact. For each public chain, a later analysis derived a clonal expansion index from normalized ranks of inferred template counts within each repertoire. In a later analysis, generation probabilities were computed using a VDJ recombination model fitted to out-of-frame rearrangements, and the results were checked against IGoR. Hypergeometric tests were used in a later analysis to score TCR-TCR, TCR-HLA and TCR-CMV co-occurrence, with a repertoire-size bias correction applied to the TCR pairs. False discovery rates were estimated in a later analysis by permuting HLA or CMV assignments 20 times. A later analysis grouped co-occurring TCRs with DBSCAN, adding TCRdist sequence similarity when clustering within HLA-allele-positive subsets. Repertoires with fewer than 30,000 or more than 120,000 public chains, plus five repertoires with anomalous nucleotide sharing, were excluded from co-occurrence clustering. TCRdb took over this immuneACCESS table, retaining in-frame rearrangements with V and J assigned. Such tables are incomplete; in checked studies, under half of the missing clones stem from an unresolved V gene, and the remainder is unexplained. V and J calls and clone size are copied from that table; D and trimming were computed from the DNA. In this sample the table shows about 130,000 clones, 80% of which occur a single time. The top ten constitute about 4% of the sample.

The cohort was made up of approximately 670 healthy bone marrow donors. Cohort members were all nominally healthy when sampled, although unrecorded immune exposures were likely present. The donor was CMV seronegative and belonged to the group of over 300 seronegative cohort members. Each donor provided a peripheral blood sample, and peripheral blood mononuclear cells were used for TCR beta sequencing. Genomic DNA was extracted from the blood cell samples with the Qiagen DNeasy Blood Extraction Kit. What was sequenced was PBMCs. The receptor comes from a woman aged 35 to 49 in good health and CMV-seronegative.

At the DNA level, the sequence is TGTGCCAGCAGTTACCCTACTCGATTC. The resulting protein is CASSYPTRF. This chain is built from TRBV6-5 and TRBJ2-7, with the D gene not clear enough to name. CDR3 length: 9 amino acids, cysteine to phenylalanine. Of all the DNA, just the CDR3 is kept, 27 bases in frame from base 1. CDR1 and CDR2 are read off the germline V gene as MNHEY and SVGAGI.